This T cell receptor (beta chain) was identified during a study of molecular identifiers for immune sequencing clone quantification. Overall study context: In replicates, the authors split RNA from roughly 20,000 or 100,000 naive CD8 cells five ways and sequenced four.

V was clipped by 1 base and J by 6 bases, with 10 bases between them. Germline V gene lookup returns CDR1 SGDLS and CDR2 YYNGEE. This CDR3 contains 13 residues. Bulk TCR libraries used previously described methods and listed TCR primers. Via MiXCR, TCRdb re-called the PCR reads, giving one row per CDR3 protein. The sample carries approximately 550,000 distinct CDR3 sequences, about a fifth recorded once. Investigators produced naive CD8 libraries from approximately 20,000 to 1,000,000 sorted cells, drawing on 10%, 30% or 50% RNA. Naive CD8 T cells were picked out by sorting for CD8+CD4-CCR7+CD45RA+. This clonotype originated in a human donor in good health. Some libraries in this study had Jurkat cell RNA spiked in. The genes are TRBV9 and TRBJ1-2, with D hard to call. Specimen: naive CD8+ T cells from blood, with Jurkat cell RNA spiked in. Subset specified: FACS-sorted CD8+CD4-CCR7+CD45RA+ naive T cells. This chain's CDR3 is CASSVNQKNGYTF. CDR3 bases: TGTGCCAGCAGCGTAAATCAAAAGAATGGCTACACCTTC.